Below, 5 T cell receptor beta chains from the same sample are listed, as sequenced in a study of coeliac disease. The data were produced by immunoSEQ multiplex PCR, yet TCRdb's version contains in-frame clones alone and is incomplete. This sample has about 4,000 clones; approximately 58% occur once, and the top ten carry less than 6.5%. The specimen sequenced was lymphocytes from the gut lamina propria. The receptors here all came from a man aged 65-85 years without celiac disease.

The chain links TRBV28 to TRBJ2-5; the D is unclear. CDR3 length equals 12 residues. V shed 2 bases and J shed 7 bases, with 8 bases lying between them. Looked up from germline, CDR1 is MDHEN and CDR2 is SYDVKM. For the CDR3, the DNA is TGTGCCAGCAGTTTAAATTTCGGGACCCAGTACTTC. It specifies CASSLNFGTQYF.

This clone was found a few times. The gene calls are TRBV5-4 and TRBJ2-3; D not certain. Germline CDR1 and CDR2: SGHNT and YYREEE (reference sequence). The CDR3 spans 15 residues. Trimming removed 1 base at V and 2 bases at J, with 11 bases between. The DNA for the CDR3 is TGTGCCAGCAGCTTGACTTCTACCTTCACAGATACGCAGTATTTT. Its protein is CASSLTSTFTDTQYF.

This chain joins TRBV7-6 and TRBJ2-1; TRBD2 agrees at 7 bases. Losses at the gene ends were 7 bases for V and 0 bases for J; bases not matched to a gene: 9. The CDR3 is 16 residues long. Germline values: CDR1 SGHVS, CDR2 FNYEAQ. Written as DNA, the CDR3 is TGTGCCAGCACCCCCTGGGGGGGTAGCTCCTACAATGAGCAGTTCTTC. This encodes CASTPWGGSSYNEQFF.

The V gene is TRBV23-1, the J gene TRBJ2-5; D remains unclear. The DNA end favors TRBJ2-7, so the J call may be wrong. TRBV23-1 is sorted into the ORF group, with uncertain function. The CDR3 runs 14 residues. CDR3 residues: CASSQIGSVYEQYF. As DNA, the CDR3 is TGCGCCAGCAGTCAAATCGGCAGCGTCTACGAGCAGTACTTC.

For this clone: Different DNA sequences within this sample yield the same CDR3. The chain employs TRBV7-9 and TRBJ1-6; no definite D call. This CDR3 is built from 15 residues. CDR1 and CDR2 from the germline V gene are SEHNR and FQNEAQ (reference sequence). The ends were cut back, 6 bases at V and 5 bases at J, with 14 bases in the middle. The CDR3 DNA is TGTGCCAGCAGGCGGCTGAAGGAGGATAATTCACCCCTCCACTTT. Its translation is CASRRLKEDNSPLHF.